This T cell receptor (beta chain) was captured in a study of a mutant IDH1 vaccine in newly diagnosed glioma. As for the study in general: Sex distribution of treated patients was approximately 60% male and about 40% female; mean age was about 40 years. Antecedent treatment encompassed radiotherapy, temozolomide, or their combination; the majority received both.

Concerning this clone: Its antigen remains unidentified.

Measured with immunoSEQ multiplex PCR; TCRdb has only the in-frame clones, and not every one. The table records tens of thousands of clones, 83% of them present only once. The time point denotes: baseline, week 1 (first vaccination visit). The treatment was: pre-vaccination baseline after standard-of-care therapy. The donors had new WHO grade 3 or 4 astrocytomas; these were IDH1-mutant and ATRX-lost. There are 15 residues in the CDR3. Trimming pared 0 bases from V and 5 bases from J, leaving 12 bases between. CDR1 and CDR2 (germline): SGHTA, FQGNSA. Study-wide results and limits: Altogether, 80% to 95% of patients exhibited vaccine-induced immune responses.

The input for sequencing was PBMCs, taken from a glioma patient treated with radiotherapy, temozolomide or both. J is TRBJ2-3 and V is TRBV7-2; tentatively, D is TRBD1 or TRBD2 (5 bases each). The receptor was isolated from a woman aged 50 to 60 with glioma. The CDR3: CASSLAGLGLDTQYF. In nucleotides, the CDR3 is TGTGCCAGCAGCTTAGCAGGACTGGGGCTAGATACGCAGTATTTT. Drawing the rest from reference TRBV7-2 and TRBJ2-3, the complete variable domain is GAGVSQSPSNKVTEKGKDVELRCDPISGHTALYWYRQSLGQGLEFLIYFQGNSAPDKSGLPSDRFSAERTGGSVSTLTIQRTQQEDSAVYLCASSLAGLGLDTQYFGPGTRLTVL.